This is a list of T cell receptor beta chains from one sample in a study of T cells in localized non-small cell lung cancer. Here immunoSEQ multiplex PCR was the method, and the copy in TCRdb shows in-frame clones only, minus some. The table shows tens of thousands of clones, with 80% to 90% occurring only once. The sample was peripheral blood, taken before any cancer treatment. These receptors were taken from a female donor older than 55 with stage I lung adenocarcinoma. Each CDR3 is given with its conserved first and last residue. D genes are given only for firm matches. A row's size may be missing; if present it is once, few, many or a size class.

D gene: TRBD2
clone size: .
J gene: TRBJ2-1
V gene: TRBV19
CDR3 protein: CASSIRLAGSYNEQFF
CDR3 DNA: TGTGCCAGTAGTATCCGACTAGCGGGATCGTACAATGAGCAGTTCTTC

D gene: TRBD2
clone size: .
J gene: TRBJ2-2
V gene: TRBV4-2
CDR3 protein: CASSPGGGDTGELFF
CDR3 DNA: TGTGCCAGCAGCCCCGGCGGGGGGGACACCGGGGAGCTGTTTTTT

D gene: TRBD1
clone size: many
J gene: TRBJ1-2
V gene: TRBV27
CDR3 protein: CASGTVELYGYTF
CDR3 DNA: TGTGCCAGTGGGACAGTAGAATTGTATGGCTACACCTTC

D gene: .
clone size: .
J gene: TRBJ1-5
V gene: TRBV2
CDR3 protein: CASRARGGSSNQPQHF
CDR3 DNA: TGTGCCAGCAGGGCCAGGGGAGGGTCGAGCAATCAGCCCCAGCATTTT

D gene: .
clone size: .
J gene: TRBJ2-7
V gene: TRBV6-5
CDR3 protein: CASSWGGNSYEQYF
CDR3 DNA: TGTGCCAGCAGTTGGGGCGGGAACTCCTACGAGCAGTACTTC

D gene: TRBD1
clone size: .
J gene: TRBJ1-2
V gene: TRBV6-5
CDR3 protein: CASSRDRVRGGYTF
CDR3 DNA: TGTGCCAGCAGCCGCGACAGGGTCAGGGGAGGCTACACCTTC

D gene: TRBD1
clone size: .
J gene: TRBJ2-3
V gene: TRBV29-1
CDR3 protein: CSVTRQGSVSTDTQYF
CDR3 DNA: TGCAGCGTCACAAGACAGGGATCGGTTAGCACAGATACGCAGTATTTT

D gene: TRBD1
clone size: .
J gene: TRBJ2-1
V gene: TRBV6-5
CDR3 protein: CASSYYRGNEQFF
CDR3 DNA: TGTGCCAGCAGTTACTACAGGGGGAATGAGCAGTTCTTC

D gene: .
clone size: .
J gene: TRBJ1-1
V gene: TRBV2
CDR3 protein: CASSEALLARANTEAFF
CDR3 DNA: TGTGCCAGCAGTGAAGCTCTATTGGCCCGGGCGAACACTGAAGCTTTCTTT

D gene: TRBD1
clone size: once
J gene: TRBJ1-4
V gene: TRBV19
CDR3 protein: CASSTRQGATNEKLFF
CDR3 DNA: TGTGCCAGTAGTACCCGACAGGGGGCAACTAATGAAAAACTGTTTTTT

D gene: .
clone size: .
J gene: TRBJ1-1
V gene: TRBV6-5
CDR3 protein: CASGREGTEAFF
CDR3 DNA: TGTGCCAGTGGCAGGGAGGGCACTGAAGCTTTCTTT

D gene: .
clone size: .
J gene: TRBJ2-7
V gene: TRBV14
CDR3 protein: CASSQLGASGTYEQYF
CDR3 DNA: TGTGCCAGCAGCCAATTGGGGGCTAGCGGTACCTACGAGCAGTACTTC

D gene: .
clone size: .
J gene: TRBJ1-6
V gene: TRBV5-1
CDR3 protein: CASSLARPAHGSPLHF
CDR3 DNA: TGCGCCAGCAGCTTGGCCAGGCCAGCTCATGGTTCACCCCTCCACTTT

D gene: TRBD1
clone size: few
J gene: TRBJ1-1
V gene: TRBV15
CDR3 protein: CATREAGGVNTEAFF
CDR3 DNA: TGTGCCACCAGGGAGGCAGGGGGCGTGAACACTGAAGCTTTCTTT

D gene: .
clone size: .
J gene: TRBJ2-2
V gene: TRBV29-1
CDR3 protein: CSAGGRTSNTGELFF
CDR3 DNA: TGCAGCGCTGGGGGCCGGACCTCGAACACCGGGGAGCTGTTTTTT

D gene: .
clone size: .
J gene: TRBJ1-1
V gene: TRBV6-1
CDR3 protein: CASSENRQNTEAFF
CDR3 DNA: TGTGCCAGCAGTGAAAATCGGCAGAACACTGAAGCTTTCTTT

D gene: .
clone size: .
J gene: TRBJ1-2
V gene: TRBV4-1
CDR3 protein: CASSQAVAGPYYTF
CDR3 DNA: TGCGCCAGCAGCCAAGCGGTGGCAGGGCCGTACTACACCTTC

D gene: TRBD1
clone size: .
J gene: TRBJ1-1
V gene: TRBV5-1
CDR3 protein: CASSSQGTGPNTEAFF
CDR3 DNA: TGCGCCAGCAGCTCCCAGGGGACAGGGCCTAACACTGAAGCTTTCTTT

D gene: .
clone size: .
J gene: TRBJ2-2
V gene: TRBV30
CDR3 protein: CAWSPWKGGGELFF
CDR3 DNA: TGTGCCTGGAGCCCCTGGAAGGGCGGCGGGGAGCTGTTTTTT

D gene: .
clone size: .
J gene: TRBJ2-1
V gene: TRBV6-4
CDR3 protein: CASSDLTESSYNEQFF
CDR3 DNA: TGTGCCAGCAGTGATCTGACTGAGAGCTCCTACAATGAGCAGTTCTTC

D gene: .
clone size: .
J gene: TRBJ1-5
V gene: TRBV7-8
CDR3 protein: CASSLGTADSNQPQHF
CDR3 DNA: TGTGCCAGCAGCTTAGGAACAGCGGATAGCAATCAGCCCCAGCATTTT

D gene: TRBD1
clone size: .
J gene: TRBJ2-4
V gene: TRBV2
CDR3 protein: CASSRQGSGNIQYF
CDR3 DNA: TGTGCCAGCAGTCGACAGGGGTCGGGGAACATTCAGTACTTC

D gene: TRBD2
clone size: .
J gene: TRBJ2-7
V gene: TRBV4-2
CDR3 protein: CASSQAGTSGTYEQYF
CDR3 DNA: TGTGCCAGCAGCCAGGCCGGGACTAGCGGTACCTACGAGCAGTACTTC

D gene: .
clone size: .
J gene: TRBJ2-5
V gene: TRBV27
CDR3 protein: CASSFLGGDEETQYF
CDR3 DNA: TGTGCCAGCAGTTTTTTAGGAGGGGATGAAGAGACCCAGTACTTC

D gene: .
clone size: .
J gene: TRBJ2-3
V gene: TRBV27
CDR3 protein: CASSLGGRNTDTQYF
CDR3 DNA: TGTGCCAGCAGTTTGGGGGGAAGGAACACAGATACGCAGTATTTT

D gene: .
clone size: .
J gene: TRBJ1-1
V gene: TRBV19
CDR3 protein: CASKGRLGRGSTEAFF
CDR3 DNA: TGTGCCAGTAAGGGGAGGTTGGGCAGGGGATCCACTGAAGCTTTCTTT

D gene: TRBD1
clone size: once
J gene: TRBJ1-4
V gene: TRBV19
CDR3 protein: CASSRDRGREKLFF
CDR3 DNA: TGTGCCAGTAGTAGGGACAGGGGTCGTGAAAAACTGTTTTTT

D gene: .
clone size: .
J gene: TRBJ2-2
V gene: TRBV6-6
CDR3 protein: CASTTSQGGPIGELFF
CDR3 DNA: TGTGCCAGCACCACTAGCCAGGGGGGGCCAATTGGGGAGCTGTTTTTT

D gene: .
clone size: .
J gene: TRBJ2-6
V gene: TRBV5-6
CDR3 protein: CASTTLGGTGANVLTF
CDR3 DNA: TGTGCCAGCACGACTTTGGGGGGAACCGGGGCCAACGTCCTGACTTTC

D gene: .
clone size: .
J gene: TRBJ1-5
V gene: TRBV7-8
CDR3 protein: CASSSQFSNQPQHF
CDR3 DNA: TGTGCCAGCAGCTCCCAATTTTCAAATCAGCCCCAGCATTTT

D gene: .
clone size: .
J gene: TRBJ2-7
V gene: TRBV13
CDR3 protein: CASSLRGYEQYF
CDR3 DNA: TGTGCCAGCAGCTTGAGGGGTTACGAGCAGTACTTC

D gene: .
clone size: .
J gene: TRBJ2-1
V gene: TRBV5-5
CDR3 protein: CASSLGLNNEQFF
CDR3 DNA: TGTGCCAGCAGCTTGGGGCTCAACAATGAGCAGTTCTTC

D gene: TRBD1
clone size: .
J gene: TRBJ1-5
V gene: TRBV7-8
CDR3 protein: CASSRGPNQPQHF
CDR3 DNA: TGTGCCAGCAGCAGGGGGCCCAATCAGCCCCAGCATTTT

D gene: TRBD2
clone size: .
J gene: TRBJ2-1
V gene: TRBV11-3
CDR3 protein: CASTHRSSGTDMQFF
CDR3 DNA: TGTGCCAGCACCCACCGGTCTAGCGGGACCGATATGCAGTTCTTC

D gene: .
clone size: .
J gene: TRBJ2-3
V gene: TRBV5-1
CDR3 protein: CASSFSGSTDTQYF
CDR3 DNA: TGCGCCAGCAGCTTCAGCGGGAGCACAGATACGCAGTATTTT

D gene: .
clone size: once
J gene: TRBJ2-3
V gene: TRBV10-3
CDR3 protein: CAISGQSTDTQYF
CDR3 DNA: TGTGCCATCAGTGGACAAAGCACAGATACGCAGTATTTT

D gene: TRBD2
clone size: .
J gene: TRBJ2-7
V gene: TRBV6-6
CDR3 protein: CASSNWGLAGSYEQYF
CDR3 DNA: TGTGCCAGCAGCAACTGGGGACTAGCGGGCTCCTACGAGCAGTACTTC

D gene: .
clone size: once
J gene: TRBJ1-2
V gene: TRBV15
CDR3 protein: CATSRDGGGYTF
CDR3 DNA: TGTGCCACCAGCAGAGACGGGGGTGGCTACACCTTC

D gene: TRBD1
clone size: few
J gene: TRBJ2-2
V gene: TRBV19
CDR3 protein: CASSPDRGANTGELFF
CDR3 DNA: TGTGCCAGTAGTCCCGACAGGGGGGCGAACACCGGGGAGCTGTTTTTT

D gene: .
clone size: .
J gene: TRBJ2-5
V gene: TRBV7-6
CDR3 protein: CASSPALGPRTQYF
CDR3 DNA: TGTGCCAGCAGCCCAGCGTTGGGCCCGAGGACCCAGTACTTC

D gene: TRBD1
clone size: .
J gene: TRBJ1-1
V gene: TRBV23-1
CDR3 protein: CASSQHRGNTEAFF
CDR3 DNA: TGCGCCAGCAGTCAACACAGGGGGAACACTGAAGCTTTCTTT